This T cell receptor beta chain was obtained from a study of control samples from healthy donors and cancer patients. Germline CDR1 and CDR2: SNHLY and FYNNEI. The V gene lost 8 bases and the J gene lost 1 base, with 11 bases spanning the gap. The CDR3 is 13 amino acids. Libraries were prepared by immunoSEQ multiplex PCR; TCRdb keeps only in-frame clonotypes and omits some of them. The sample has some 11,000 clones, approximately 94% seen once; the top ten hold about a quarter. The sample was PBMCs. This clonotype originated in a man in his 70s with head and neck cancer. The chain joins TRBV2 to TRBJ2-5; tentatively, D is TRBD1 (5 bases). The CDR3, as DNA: TGTGCCAGCCGCGACAGAATCCAAGAGACCCAGTACTTC. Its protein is CASRDRIQETQYF.